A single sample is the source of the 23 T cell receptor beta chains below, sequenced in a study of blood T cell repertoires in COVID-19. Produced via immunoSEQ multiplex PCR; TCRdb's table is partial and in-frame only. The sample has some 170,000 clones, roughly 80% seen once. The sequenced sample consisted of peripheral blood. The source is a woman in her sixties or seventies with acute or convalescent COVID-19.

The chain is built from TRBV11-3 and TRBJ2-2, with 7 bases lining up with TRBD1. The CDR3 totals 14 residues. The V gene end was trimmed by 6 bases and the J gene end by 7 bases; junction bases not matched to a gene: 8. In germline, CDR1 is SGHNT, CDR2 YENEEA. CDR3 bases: TGTGCCAGCAGTCTCGGGACAGTTGACGGGGAGCTGTTTTTT. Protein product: CASSLGTVDGELFF.

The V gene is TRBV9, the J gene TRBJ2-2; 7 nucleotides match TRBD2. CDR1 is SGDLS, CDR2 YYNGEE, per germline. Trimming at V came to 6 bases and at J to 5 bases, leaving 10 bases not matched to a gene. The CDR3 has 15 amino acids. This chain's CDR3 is CASNRDEGGTGELFF. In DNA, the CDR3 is TGTGCCAGCAACCGAGACGAGGGAGGGACCGGGGAGCTGTTTTTT.

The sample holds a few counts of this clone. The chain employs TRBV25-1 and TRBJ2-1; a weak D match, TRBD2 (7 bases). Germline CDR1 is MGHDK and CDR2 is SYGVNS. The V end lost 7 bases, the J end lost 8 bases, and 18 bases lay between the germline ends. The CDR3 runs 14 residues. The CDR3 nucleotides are TGTGCCAGCACTCCAACGGGGGGCGCGGATGAGCAGTTCTTC. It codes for CASTPTGGADEQFF.

The CDR3 DNA is TGCGCCAGCAGCTTACAGGGGATTGTCAACGAGCAGTACTTC. It is translated as CASSLQGIVNEQYF. The genes are TRBV5-1 and TRBJ2-7; 7 nucleotides align to TRBD1. Looked up from germline, CDR1 is SGHRS and CDR2 is YFSETQ. The CDR3 length is 14 residues. J was trimmed by 5 bases and V by 2 bases; bases with no gene match: 7.

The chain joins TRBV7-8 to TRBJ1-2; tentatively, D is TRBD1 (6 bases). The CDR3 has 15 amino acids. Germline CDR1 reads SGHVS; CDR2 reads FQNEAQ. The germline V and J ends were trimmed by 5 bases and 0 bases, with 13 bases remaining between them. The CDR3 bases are TGTGCCAGCAGCCCAGGACAGACGGCTAACTATGGCTACACCTTC. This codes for CASSPGQTANYGYTF.

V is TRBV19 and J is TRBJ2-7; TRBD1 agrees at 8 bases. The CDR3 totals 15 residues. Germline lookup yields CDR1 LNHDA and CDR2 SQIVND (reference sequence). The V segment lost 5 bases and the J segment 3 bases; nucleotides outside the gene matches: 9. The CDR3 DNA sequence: TGTGCCAGTAGTGTAACCGGGACAGGCGTCTACGAGCAGTACTTC. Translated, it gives CASSVTGTGVYEQYF.

CDR3 residues: CASSSTRTGGEQFF. The CDR3 nucleotides are TGTGCCAGCAGCTCGACCCGGACAGGGGGTGAGCAGTTCTTC. The chain couples TRBV7-3 to TRBJ2-1; TRBD1 agrees at 10 bases. J gave up 9 bases and V 4 bases, and 6 bases lay outside the gene matches. The CDR3 spans 14 residues. Germline values: CDR1 SGHTA, CDR2 FQGTGA.

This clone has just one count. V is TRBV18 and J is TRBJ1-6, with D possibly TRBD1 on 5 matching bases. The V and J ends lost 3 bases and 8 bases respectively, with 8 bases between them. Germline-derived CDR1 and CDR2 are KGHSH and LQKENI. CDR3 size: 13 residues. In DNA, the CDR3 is TGTGCCAGCTCACCGGGGGGGGATTCACCCCTCCACTTT. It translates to CASSPGGDSPLHF.

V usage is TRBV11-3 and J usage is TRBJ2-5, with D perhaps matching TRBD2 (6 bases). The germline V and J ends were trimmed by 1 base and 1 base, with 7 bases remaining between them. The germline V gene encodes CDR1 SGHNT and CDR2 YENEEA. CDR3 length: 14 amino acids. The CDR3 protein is CASSLGGTQETQYF. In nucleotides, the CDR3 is TGTGCCAGCAGCTTAGGCGGGACCCAAGAGACCCAGTACTTC.

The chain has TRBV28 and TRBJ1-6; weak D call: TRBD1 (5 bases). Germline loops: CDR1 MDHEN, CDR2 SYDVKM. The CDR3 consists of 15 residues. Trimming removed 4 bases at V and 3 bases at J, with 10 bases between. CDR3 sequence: CASSWGRNYNSPLHF. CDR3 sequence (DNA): TGTGCCAGCAGTTGGGGCAGGAACTATAATTCACCCCTCCACTTT.

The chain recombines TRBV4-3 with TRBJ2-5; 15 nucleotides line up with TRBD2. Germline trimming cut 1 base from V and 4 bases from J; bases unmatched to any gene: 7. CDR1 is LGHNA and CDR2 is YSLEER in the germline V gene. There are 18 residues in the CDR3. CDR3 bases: TGCGCCAGCAGCCAAGGGGGGACTAGCGGGAGGCAGGGAGAGACCCAGTACTTC. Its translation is CASSQGGTSGRQGETQYF.

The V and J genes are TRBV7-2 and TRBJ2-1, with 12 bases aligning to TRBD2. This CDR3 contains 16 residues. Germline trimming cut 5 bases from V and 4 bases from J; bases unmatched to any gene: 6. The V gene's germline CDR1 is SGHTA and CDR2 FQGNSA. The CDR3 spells CASSISGTSGYNEQFF. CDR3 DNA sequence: TGTGCCAGCAGCATTTCCGGGACTAGCGGGTACAATGAGCAGTTCTTC.

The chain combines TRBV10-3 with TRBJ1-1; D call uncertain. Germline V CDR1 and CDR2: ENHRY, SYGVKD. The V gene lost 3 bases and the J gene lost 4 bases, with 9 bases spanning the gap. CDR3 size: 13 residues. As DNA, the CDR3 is TGTGCCATCAGTGACCTGCCGGGCACTGAAGCTTTCTTT. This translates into CAISDLPGTEAFF.

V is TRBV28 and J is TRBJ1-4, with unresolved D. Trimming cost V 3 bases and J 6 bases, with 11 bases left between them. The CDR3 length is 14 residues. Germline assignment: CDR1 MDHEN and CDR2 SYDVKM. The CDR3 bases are TGTGCCAGCAGTTTCCCGGGCGGGGATGAAAAACTGTTTTTT. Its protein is CASSFPGGDEKLFF. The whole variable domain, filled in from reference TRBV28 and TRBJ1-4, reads DVKVTQSSRYLVKRTGEKVFLECVQDMDHENMFWYRQDPGLGLRLIYFSYDVKMKEKGDIPEGYSVSREKKERFSLILESASTNQTSMYLCASSFPGGDEKLFFGSGTQLSVL.

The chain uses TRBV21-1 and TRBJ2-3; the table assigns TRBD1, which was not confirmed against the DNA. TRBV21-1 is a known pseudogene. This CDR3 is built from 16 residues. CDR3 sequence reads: CASNAPGQGGRDTQYF. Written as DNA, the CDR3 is TGTGCCAGCAACGCACCGGGACAGGGTGGAAGAGATACGCAGTATTTT.

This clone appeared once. The CDR3 bases are TGTGCCACCAGTGTCCGGGACACCACCGGACTCCAAGAGACCCAGTACTTC. It is translated as CATSVRDTTGLQETQYF. This chain joins TRBV24-1 and TRBJ2-5; possible D gene TRBD1, 6 bases. The germline gives CDR1 KGHDR, CDR2 SFDVKD. The CDR3 sequence is 17 residues long. The V and J ends lost 5 bases and 1 base respectively, with 19 bases between them.

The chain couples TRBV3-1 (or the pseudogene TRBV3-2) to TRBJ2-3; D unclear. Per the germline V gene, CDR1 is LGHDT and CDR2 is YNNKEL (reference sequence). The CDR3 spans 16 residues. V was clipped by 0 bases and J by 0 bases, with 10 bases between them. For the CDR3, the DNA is TGTGCCAGCAGCCAAGACCAAGTTAGCAGCACAGATACGCAGTATTTT. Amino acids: CASSQDQVSSTDTQYF.

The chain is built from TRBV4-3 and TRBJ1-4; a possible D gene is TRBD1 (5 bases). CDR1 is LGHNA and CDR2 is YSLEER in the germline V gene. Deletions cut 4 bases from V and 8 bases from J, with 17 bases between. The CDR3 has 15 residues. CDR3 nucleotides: TGCGCCAGCAGCCTCCAGACGGGGGGTTACGAAAAACTGTTTTTT. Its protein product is CASSLQTGGYEKLFF.

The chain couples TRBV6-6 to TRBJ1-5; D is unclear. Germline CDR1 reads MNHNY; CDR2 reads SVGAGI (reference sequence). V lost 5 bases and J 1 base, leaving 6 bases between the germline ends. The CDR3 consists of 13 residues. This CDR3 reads CASSLQSNQPQHF. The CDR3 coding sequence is TGTGCCAGCAGTCTACAGAGCAATCAGCCCCAGCATTTT.

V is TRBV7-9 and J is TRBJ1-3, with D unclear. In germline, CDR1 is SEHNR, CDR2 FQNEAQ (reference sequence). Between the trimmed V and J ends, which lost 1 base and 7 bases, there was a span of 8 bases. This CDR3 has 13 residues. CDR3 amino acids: CASSLGDGNTIYF. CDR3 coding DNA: TGTGCCAGCAGCTTAGGCGACGGGAACACCATATATTTT. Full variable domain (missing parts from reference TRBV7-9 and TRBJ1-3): DTGVSQNPRHKITKRGQNVTFRCDPISEHNRLYWYRQTLGQGPEFLTYFQNEAQLEKSRLLSDRFSAERPKGSFSTLEIQRTEQGDSAMYLCASSLGDGNTIYFGEGSWLTVV.

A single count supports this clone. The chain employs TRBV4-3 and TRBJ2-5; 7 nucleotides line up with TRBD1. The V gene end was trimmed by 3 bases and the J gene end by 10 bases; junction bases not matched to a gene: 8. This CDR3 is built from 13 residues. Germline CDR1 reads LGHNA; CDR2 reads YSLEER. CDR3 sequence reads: CASSQGTAEDQYF. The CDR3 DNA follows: TGCGCCAGCAGCCAGGGGACAGCTGAGGACCAGTACTTC.

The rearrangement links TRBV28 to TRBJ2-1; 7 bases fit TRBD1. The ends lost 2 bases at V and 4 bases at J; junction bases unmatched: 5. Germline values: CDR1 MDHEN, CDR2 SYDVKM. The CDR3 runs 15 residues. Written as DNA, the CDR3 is TGTGCCAGCAGTTTACGGCAGGGGGAGTACAATGAGCAGTTCTTC. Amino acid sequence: CASSLRQGEYNEQFF.

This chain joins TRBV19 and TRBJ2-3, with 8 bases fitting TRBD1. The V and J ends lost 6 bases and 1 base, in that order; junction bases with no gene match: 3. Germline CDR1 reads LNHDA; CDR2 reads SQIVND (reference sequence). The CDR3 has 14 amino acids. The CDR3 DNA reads TGTGCCAGTAGCGACAGGGGCGGCACAGATACGCAGTATTTT. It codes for CASSDRGGTDTQYF.